The clone carrying this T cell receptor beta chain was detected only once. Study processing details: Nucleated cell counts were estimated from reference gene primer amplification. Profiled with immunoSEQ multiplex PCR; TCRdb holds only in-frame clones, not every one. That table is the source of V, J and clone size, and D and trimming were worked out from the DNA. The data show roughly 250,000 clones, with about 80% seen just once and about 1.9% held by the top ten. The data stem from a study of blood T cell repertoires in COVID-19. About the research overall: Material from acute and convalescent COVID-19 was sourced from the United States, Italy and Spain.

This CDR3 spans 14 amino acids. With 5 bases clipped from V and 4 bases from J, the junction kept 5 bases outside the gene matches. From germline, CDR1 is LGHNA and CDR2 YNFKEQ. The chain has TRBV4-2 and TRBJ1-5, with TRBD1 matching over 7 bases. The TCR comes from a woman aged 80 or over with acute or convalescent COVID-19. The sample was peripheral blood. The CDR3 nucleotides read TGTGCCAGCAGCGCCGGACAGGCGAATCAGCCCCAGCATTTT. Its translation is CASSAGQANQPQHF.